This TCR beta chain was profiled in a study of blood T cell repertoires in COVID-19 (dated by TCRdb to 2020 to 2022). About the study as a whole: The collaborator samples originated in the United States, Italy and Spain and spanned the acute and convalescent phases of COVID-19. The sample metadata nearly always contained a de-identified subject ID, COVID-19 status, age in years and sex. Where HLA class I and class II types were available, the types were taken from metadata supplied by the sample provider, not from assay-based typing. Samples were obtained from the ongoing ImmuneRACE study (first 160 participants) and from about 1,300 subjects provided by 6 global collaborators. The dataset comprised deeply sampled blood TCRbeta repertoires from subjects exposed to, actively infected with, or recovered from COVID-19. The repertoires were released in a freely available public database meant as a resource for research on the immune response to SARS-CoV-2. The material from the prospective study consisted of cDNA or gDNA derived from T cells, B-cell-depleted T cells, or PBMCs.

Study-level results and caveats: Clinical and demographic metadata were provided uncurated, with the amount varying by source and participant.

CDR1 and CDR2 were assigned from the germline V gene (reference sequence) as SGHNT and YYREEE. V is trimmed back by 0 bases and J by 5 bases, and the junction contains 5 bases that no gene match accounts for. Counted from cysteine to phenylalanine, this CDR3 has 15 amino acids. Only CDR3 DNA is held: 45 bases, read in frame from base 1. TCRbeta CDR3 regions were amplified from genomic DNA by means of the immunoSEQ Assay, a bias-controlled multiplex PCR. Processing in the source paper ran as follows. Within the assay, amplification of reference gene primers was used to estimate how many nucleated cells each sample contained. To quantify the absolute abundance of each unique TCRbeta CDR3 rearrangement, sequence reads were collapsed and filtered. For each sample, productive Simpson clonality was calculated as the square root of Simpson's diversity index across productive rearrangements. TCRdb holds this immuneACCESS table with in-frame rearrangements only. Some clones are missing; in checked studies, unresolved V genes explain under half, and the rest has no known cause. The V and J calls and clone size are taken from that table; D and trimming were inferred from the DNA. The sample has a few hundred thousand clones on record, more than 70% of them singletons. The ten largest clonotypes hold 3% of the sample.

Notes on this clone: Its antigen target is currently unknown. The input lacks base qualities; no much larger clone sits a single base away.

At one collaborating source in Seattle, patients were enrolled during active infection and were followed longitudinally through the course of disease. Each collaborating institution followed its own protocols to collect whole blood in K2EDTA tubes. For TCRbeta analysis, collaborators shipped samples in one of three forms: frozen whole blood, isolated PBMCs, or DNA extracted from either of those sample types. The receptor's source is a woman between 25 and 40 years old with COVID-19, enrolled during active disease. The sequenced material came from peripheral blood. The sequence is built from TRBV5-4 and TRBJ1-1; 9 of the junction bases match TRBD1. The nucleotides are TGTGCCAGCAGCTTGGCCCAACAGGGGGCGACTGAAGCTTTCTTT. Its product reads: CASSLAQQGATEAFF.